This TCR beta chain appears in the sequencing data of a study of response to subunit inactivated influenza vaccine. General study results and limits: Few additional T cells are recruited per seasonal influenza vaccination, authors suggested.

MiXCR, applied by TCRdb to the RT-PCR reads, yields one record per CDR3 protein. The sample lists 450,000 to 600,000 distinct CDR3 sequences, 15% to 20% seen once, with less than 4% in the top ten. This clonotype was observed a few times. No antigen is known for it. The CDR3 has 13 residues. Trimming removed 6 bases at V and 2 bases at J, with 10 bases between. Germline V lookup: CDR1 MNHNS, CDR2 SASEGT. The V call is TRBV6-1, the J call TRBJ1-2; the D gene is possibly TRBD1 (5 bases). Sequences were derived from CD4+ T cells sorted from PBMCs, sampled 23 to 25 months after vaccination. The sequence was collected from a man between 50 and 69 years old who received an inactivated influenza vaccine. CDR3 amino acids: CASRKGLNYGYTF. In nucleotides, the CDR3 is TGTGCCAGCAGGAAGGGACTGAACTATGGCTACACCTTC.